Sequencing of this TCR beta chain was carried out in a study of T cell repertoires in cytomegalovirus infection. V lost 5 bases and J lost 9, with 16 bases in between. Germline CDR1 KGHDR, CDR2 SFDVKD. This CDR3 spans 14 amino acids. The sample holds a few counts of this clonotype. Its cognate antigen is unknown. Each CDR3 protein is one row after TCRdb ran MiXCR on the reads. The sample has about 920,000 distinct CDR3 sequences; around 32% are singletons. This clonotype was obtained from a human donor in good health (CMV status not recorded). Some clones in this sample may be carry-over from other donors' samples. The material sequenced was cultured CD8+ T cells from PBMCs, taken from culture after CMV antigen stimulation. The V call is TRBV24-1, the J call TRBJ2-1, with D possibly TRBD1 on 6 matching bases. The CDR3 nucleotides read TGTGCCACCAGTGGCACGGAACAGGGCTCTGAGCAGTTCTTC. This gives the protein CATSGTEQGSEQFF.